A single T cell receptor beta chain is shown here with its context. Antigen: not known. The CDR3 runs to 15 residues. V was clipped by 6 bases and J by 4 bases, with 16 bases between them. Germline values: CDR1 SGHTA, CDR2 FQGNSA. Clones were read by immunoSEQ multiplex PCR, and TCRdb kept only the in-frame ones, dropping some. Of roughly 93,000 clones listed, 75% to 95% are singletons. The data belong to a study of OX40 agonist ivuxolimab in advanced cancers. As for the study in general: An agonistic human IgG2 monoclonal antibody against OX40 (CD134) was given. A mean age of around 63 years, range roughly 20 to 79, was recorded, and approximately 79% were male.

Whole-study results and caveats: Relative to CD4+, CD8+ T cells held more expanded clones on average.

This TCR came from an adult with an advanced solid tumor such as melanoma, head and neck, liver or kidney cancer. The rearrangement uses TRBV7-2 and TRBJ2-1, with D perhaps matching TRBD2 (6 bases). Sequenced here: CD4+ or CD8+ T cells sorted from blood, sampled in a trial of the OX40 agonist ivuxolimab. The CDR3 protein is CASRVAGLLYNEQFF. CDR3 DNA sequence: TGTGCCAGCAGGGTCGCGGGACTCCTATACAATGAGCAGTTCTTC.